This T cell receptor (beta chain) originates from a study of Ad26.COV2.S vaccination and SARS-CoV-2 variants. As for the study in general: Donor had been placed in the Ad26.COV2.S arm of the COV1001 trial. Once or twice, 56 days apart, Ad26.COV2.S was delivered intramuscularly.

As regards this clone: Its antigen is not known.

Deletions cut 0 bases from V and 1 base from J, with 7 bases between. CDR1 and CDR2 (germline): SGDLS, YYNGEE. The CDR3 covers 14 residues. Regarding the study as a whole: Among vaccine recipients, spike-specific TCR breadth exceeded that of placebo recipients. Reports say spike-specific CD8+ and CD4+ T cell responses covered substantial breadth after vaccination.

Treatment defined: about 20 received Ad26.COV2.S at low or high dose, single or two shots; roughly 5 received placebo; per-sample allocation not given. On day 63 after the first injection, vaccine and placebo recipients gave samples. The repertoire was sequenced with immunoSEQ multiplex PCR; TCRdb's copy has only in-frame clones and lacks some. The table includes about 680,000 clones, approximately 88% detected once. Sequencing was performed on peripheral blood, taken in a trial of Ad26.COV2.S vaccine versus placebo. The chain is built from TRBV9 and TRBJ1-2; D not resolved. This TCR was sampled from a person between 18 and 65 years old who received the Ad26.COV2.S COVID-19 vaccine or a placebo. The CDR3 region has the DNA TGTGCCAGCAGCGTAGACGTCAGTAACTATGGCTACACCTTC. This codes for CASSVDVSNYGYTF.